The present T cell receptor (beta chain) was sequenced within a study of blood T cell repertoires in COVID-19. The CDR3 sequence is 16 residues long. Losses at the gene ends were 5 bases for V and 1 base for J; bases not matched to a gene: 7. Germline V gives CDR1 SGHVS, CDR2 FQNEAQ. Repertoires were generated with immunoSEQ multiplex PCR, while TCRdb's copy carries only in-frame clones and drops some. Seen here are approximately 300,000 clones, 80% to 90% observed once, and the top ten hold 6.3%. Sequencing input: peripheral blood. The origin of this receptor is a woman aged 50 to 60 with COVID-19, enrolled during active disease. This chain links TRBV7-8 with TRBJ1-1; 10 nucleotides agree with TRBD1. For the CDR3, the DNA is TGTGCCAGCAGCCCAGACAGGGGGCGGGGGAACACTGAAGCTTTCTTT. It yields the protein CASSPDRGRGNTEAFF.